This is a list of T cell receptor beta chains from one sample in a study of control samples from healthy donors and cancer patients. The data were produced by immunoSEQ multiplex PCR, yet TCRdb's version contains in-frame clones alone and is incomplete. Altogether around 55,000 clones are present, about 96% being singletons, with the ten largest covering around 1%. Sequences were obtained from blood. The receptors originated from a woman aged 18-29 years in good health. CDR3s include the opening cysteine and the closing phenylalanine or tryptophan. The order of the fields is J gene, clone size, D gene, V gene, CDR3 protein, CDR3 DNA. The D gene is left open where the match is weak. Size tells how often a clone was seen (once, few, many) or the class of an expanded clone, and some rows leave it out.

TRBJ1-5,.,.,TRBV7-8,CASSLPKGQPQHF,TGTGCCAGCAGCTTACCAAAGGGGCAGCCCCAGCATTTT
TRBJ1-2,.,.,TRBV6-1,CASSDPGPFGRYTF,TGTGCCAGCAGTGATCCAGGGCCGTTCGGACGCTACACCTTC
TRBJ1-6,once,.,TRBV5-6,CASSMTVSSPLHF,TGTGCCAGCAGCATGACAGTCTCCTCACCCCTCCACTTT
TRBJ2-7,.,.,TRBV6-5,CASTPQGGTSYEQYF,TGTGCCAGCACTCCCCAGGGGGGGACCTCCTACGAGCAGTACTTC
TRBJ2-1,.,TRBD1,TRBV30,CAWSEGGLPYNEQFF,TGTGCCTGGAGCGAAGGGGGCCTACCTTACAATGAGCAGTTCTTC
TRBJ1-5,.,TRBD1,TRBV6-1,CASSDLTGYPNQPQHF,TGTGCCAGCAGTGATCTGACAGGGTACCCTAATCAGCCCCAGCATTTT
TRBJ1-6,once,TRBD1,TRBV5-5,CASSPTPGQSRANSPLHF,TGTGCCAGCAGCCCGACACCGGGACAGTCAAGGGCCAATTCACCCCTCCACTTT
TRBJ1-2,.,TRBD1,TRBV25-1,CASSEYWETGRLSYGYTF,TGTGCCAGCAGTGAATATTGGGAGACAGGGAGACTAAGCTATGGCTACACCTTC
TRBJ1-1,.,.,TRBV12-3/TRBV12-4,CASSYGNTEAFF,TGTGCCAGCAGTTACGGGAACACTGAAGCTTTCTTT
TRBJ1-6,.,.,TRBV5-1,CASSLEGRSSYNSPLHF,TGCGCCAGCAGCTTGGAGGGTCGGAGCTCCTATAATTCACCCCTCCACTTT
TRBJ1-2,.,TRBD1,TRBV6-5,CASTRPGQAYGYTF,TGTGCCAGCACCCGACCGGGACAGGCCTATGGCTACACCTTC
TRBJ1-3,.,.,TRBV6-5,CASTELGLSGNTIYF,TGTGCCAGCACCGAACTGGGGCTCTCTGGAAACACCATATATTTT
TRBJ2-1,once,TRBD2,TRBV2,CASSNREWNSGTHNEQFF,TGTGCCAGCAGCAACAGGGAATGGAATAGCGGGACCCACAATGAGCAGTTCTTC
TRBJ2-3,.,TRBD2,TRBV7-8,CASSLVGGSTDTQYF,TGTGCCAGCAGCTTAGTGGGGGGGAGCACAGATACGCAGTATTTT
TRBJ2-5,.,TRBD1,TRBV5-1,CASTDKDRVSETQYF,TGCGCCAGTACGGATAAGGACAGGGTCAGCGAGACCCAGTACTTC
TRBJ2-7,.,TRBD2,TRBV28,CASNSGGREQYF,TGTGCCAGCAATAGCGGGGGGCGCGAGCAGTACTTC
TRBJ2-7,few,.,TRBV6-2/TRBV6-3,CASSYEGYEQYF,TGTGCCAGCAGTTACGAAGGCTACGAGCAGTACTTC
TRBJ1-5,.,.,TRBV30,CAWSVRLQGHQPQHF,TGTGCCTGGAGTGTACGGCTACAGGGTCATCAGCCCCAGCATTTT
TRBJ2-3,.,TRBD2,TRBV7-2,CASSVIAGASDTQYF,TGTGCCAGCAGCGTGATAGCGGGGGCCTCAGATACGCAGTATTTT
TRBJ2-7,.,.,TRBV2,CASHRTWLSQGEQYF,TGTGCCAGCCACCGGACGTGGCTCTCGCAAGGCGAGCAGTACTTC
TRBJ1-1,.,.,TRBV5-1,CASSFGTEAFF,TGCGCCAGCAGCTTTGGGACTGAAGCTTTCTTT
TRBJ2-5,.,.,TRBV5-5,CASSSTTRGETQYF,TGTGCCAGCAGCTCCACGACTAGAGGAGAGACCCAGTACTTC
TRBJ2-7,.,.,TRBV15,CATSSATGRTNF,TGTGCCACCAGCAGTGCGACAGGGAGGACTAACTTC
TRBJ2-7,once,TRBD2,TRBV14,CASGPGGVRREQYF,TGTGCCAGCGGACCGGGGGGGGTGCGGCGGGAGCAGTACTTC
TRBJ1-2,.,.,TRBV15,CATSRNYAGGYTF,TGTGCCACCAGCAGAAATTATGCGGGCGGCTACACCTTC
TRBJ1-5,.,.,TRBV19,CASRAAQAPQHF,TGTGCCAGTCGGGCAGCCCAAGCGCCCCAGCATTTT
TRBJ2-3,.,TRBD2,TRBV9,CASSVDGGGTDTQYF,TGTGCCAGCAGCGTAGACGGGGGGGGCACAGATACGCAGTATTTT
TRBJ2-3,.,TRBD2,TRBV5-5,CASSSFLSGGQDTQYF,TGTGCCAGCAGCTCCTTCTTATCGGGGGGGCAAGATACGCAGTATTTT
TRBJ1-2,.,.,TRBV28,CASSIISYGYTF,TGTGCCAGCAGTATCATTTCCTATGGCTACACCTTC
TRBJ1-3,.,.,TRBV30,CAWLAASGNTIYF,TGTGCCTGGCTTGCCGCCTCTGGAAACACCATATATTTT
TRBJ2-5,.,TRBD2,TRBV7-9,CASSWGLAGNQETQYF,TGTGCCAGCAGCTGGGGACTAGCGGGGAACCAAGAGACCCAGTACTTC
TRBJ1-5,.,TRBD1,TRBV19,CASSVRTGPNQPQHF,TGTGCCAGTAGTGTAAGGACAGGGCCTAATCAGCCCCAGCATTTT
TRBJ1-5,.,.,TRBV5-6,CASSHRFYSNQPQHF,TGTGCCAGCAGCCACAGGTTTTATAGCAATCAGCCCCAGCATTTT
TRBJ1-2,.,TRBD1,TRBV7-9,CASSSPGQAIYGYTF,TGTGCCAGCAGCTCACCGGGACAGGCGATTTATGGCTACACCTTC
TRBJ1-5,once,.,TRBV3-1/TRBV3-2,CASSQGSGTNQPQHF,TGTGCCAGCAGCCAAGGGTCCGGGACCAATCAGCCCCAGCATTTT
TRBJ1-1,.,TRBD1,TRBV6-5,CASRTDRGITEAFF,TGTGCCAGCAGAACGGACAGGGGAATCACTGAAGCTTTCTTT
TRBJ2-2,.,.,TRBV9,CASSVRRTNTGELFF,TGTGCCAGCAGCGTAAGGCGGACGAACACCGGGGAGCTGTTTTTT
TRBJ1-4,.,TRBD1,TRBV2,CASTRGGTGAESYNLFF,TGTGCCAGCACCCGGGGGGGGACAGGGGCGGAGAGTTATAACCTGTTTTTT
TRBJ2-7,.,.,TRBV28,CASKISQGFSYEQYF,TGTGCCAGCAAAATATCGCAGGGGTTCTCTTACGAGCAGTACTTC
TRBJ2-3,.,.,TRBV11-3,CASSLGGGPDTQYF,TGTGCCAGCAGCTTGGGGGGGGGCCCAGATACGCAGTATTTT
TRBJ2-3,.,TRBD2,TRBV5-1,CASSRGLAGSLMDTQYF,TGCGCCAGCAGCAGGGGACTAGCGGGGTCACTGATGGATACGCAGTATTTT
TRBJ1-6,.,TRBD1,TRBV28,CASSSRYRGYF,TGTGCCAGCAGTTCCCGGTACAGGGGGTACTTT
TRBJ1-2,once,.,TRBV6-2/TRBV6-3,CASSFPDYGYTF,TGTGCCAGCAGTTTCCCCGACTATGGCTACACCTTC
TRBJ1-1,.,.,TRBV4-2,CASSQEGTNTEAFF,TGTGCCAGCAGCCAAGAGGGAACGAACACTGAAGCTTTCTTT
TRBJ1-1,.,.,TRBV7-9,CASSHGGAVTEAFF,TGTGCCAGCAGCCACGGAGGGGCAGTAACTGAAGCTTTCTTT
TRBJ2-3,.,.,TRBV2,CASRHRETDTQYF,TGTGCCAGCAGGCACAGGGAAACAGATACGCAGTATTTT